Listed here are 5 T cell receptor beta chains from one sample, sequenced in a study of cytomegalovirus exposure and HLA in healthy donors. The PCR made use of 60 Vbeta and 13 Jbeta primers. Clones were sequenced by immunoSEQ multiplex PCR, and TCRdb holds only the in-frame ones, with some missing. The sample comprises about 160,000 clones, 68% of which are singletons, and approximately 1.5% rests with the top ten. Sequenced input: PBMCs. The origin of the receptors is a man over 45 in good health and CMV-seronegative.

The table lists this clone with a few counts. The J gene is TRBJ2-2, the V gene TRBV9; D not resolved. CDR3 length: 14 residues. V was cut by 5 bases and J by 3 bases, with 11 bases left in between. From germline, CDR1 is SGDLS and CDR2 YYNGEE. This CDR3 is CASSLPPDTGELFF. In DNA, the CDR3 is TGTGCCAGCAGTCTCCCCCCAGACACCGGGGAGCTGTTTTTT.

The V gene is TRBV7-9, the J gene TRBJ2-7; 10 bases are a match to TRBD1. Germline values: CDR1 SEHNR, CDR2 FQNEAQ (reference sequence). CDR3 length: 14 amino acids. Unmatched junction bases numbered 5, after V lost 7 bases and J lost 2 bases. The CDR3 nucleotides read TGTGCCAGCATCCGGACAGGGGGAGCCTACGAGCAGTACTTC. This translates into CASIRTGGAYEQYF.

The rearrangement uses TRBV11-2 and TRBJ1-1; TRBD1 is a possible D gene (5 bases). Trimming removed 2 bases at V and 5 bases at J, with 12 bases between. This CDR3 is 14 amino acids long. Germline V gene data show CDR1 as SGHAT and CDR2 as FQNNGV. DNA of the CDR3: TGTGCCAGCAGCTTACAGCAGGGTAGGACTGAAGCTTTCTTT. Translating gives CASSLQQGRTEAFF.

The rearrangement uses TRBV19 and TRBJ1-2; 10 bases map to TRBD1. Germline V gene sequence: CDR1 LNHDA, CDR2 SQIVND (reference sequence). The CDR3 consists of 15 residues. The J segment lost 3 bases and the V segment lost 3 bases, leaving 4 bases of the junction unmatched. The DNA of the CDR3 is TGTGCCAGTAGTATGGTTGGACAGGGGGACTATGGCTACACCTTC. Translated, it gives CASSMVGQGDYGYTF.

The genes are TRBV27 and TRBJ2-5; 8 bases match TRBD1. Germline CDR1 and CDR2: MNHEY and SMNVEV (reference sequence). This CDR3 is built from 15 residues. V was clipped by 6 bases and J by 3 bases; unmatched bases: 9. The CDR3 coding sequence is TGTGCCAGCAGGGGCTTACAGGGGGTCGAAGAGACCCAGTACTTC. Protein: CASRGLQGVEETQYF.